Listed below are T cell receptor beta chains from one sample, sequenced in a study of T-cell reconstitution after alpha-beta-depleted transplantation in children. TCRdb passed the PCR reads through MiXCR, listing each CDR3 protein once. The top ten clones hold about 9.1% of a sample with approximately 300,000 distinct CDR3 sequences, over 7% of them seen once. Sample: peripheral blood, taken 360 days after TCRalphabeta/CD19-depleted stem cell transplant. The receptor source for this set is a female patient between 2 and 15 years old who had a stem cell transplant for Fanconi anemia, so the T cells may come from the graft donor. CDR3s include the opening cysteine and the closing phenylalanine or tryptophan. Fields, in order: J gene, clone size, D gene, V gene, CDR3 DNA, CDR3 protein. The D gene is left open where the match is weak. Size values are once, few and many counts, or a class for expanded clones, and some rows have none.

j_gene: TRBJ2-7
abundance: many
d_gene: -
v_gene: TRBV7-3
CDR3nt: TGTGCCAGCAGCATCAGGGACGGCTACGAGCAGTACTTC
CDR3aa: CASSIRDGYEQYF

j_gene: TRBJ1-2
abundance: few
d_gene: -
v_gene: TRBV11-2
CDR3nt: TGTGCCAGCAGCTTGGGCAGTATGAACTATGGCTACACCTTC
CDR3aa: CASSLGSMNYGYTF

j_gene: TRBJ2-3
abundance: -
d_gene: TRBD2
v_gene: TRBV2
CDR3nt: TGTGCCAGCAGTGAATTCGGGGGGACAGATACGCAGTATTTT
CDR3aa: CASSEFGGTDTQYF

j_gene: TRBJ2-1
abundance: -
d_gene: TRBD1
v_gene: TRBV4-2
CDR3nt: TGTGCCAGCAGCACCAGGGACAGTTTATTCAATGAGCAGTTCTTC
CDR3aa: CASSTRDSLFNEQFF

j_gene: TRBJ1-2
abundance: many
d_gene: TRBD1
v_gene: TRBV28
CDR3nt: TGTGCCAGCACGTGGCGGACAGGGGCCGGCTACACCTTC
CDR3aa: CASTWRTGAGYTF

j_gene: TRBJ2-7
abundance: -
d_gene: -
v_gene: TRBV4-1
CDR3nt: TGCGCCAGCAGCCAACCGACAGCCACAAGGGCCTACGAGCAGTACTTC
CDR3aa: CASSQPTATRAYEQYF

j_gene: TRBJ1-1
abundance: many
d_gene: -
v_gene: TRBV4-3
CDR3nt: TGCGCCAGCAGCCAAAGAACCGGGACACTGAACACTGAAGCTTTCTTT
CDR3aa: CASSQRTGTLNTEAFF

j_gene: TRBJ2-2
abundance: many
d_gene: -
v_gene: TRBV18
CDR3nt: TGTGCCAGCTCACCACACATCCCGATAAGTGGCACCGGGGAGCTGTTTTTT
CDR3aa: CASSPHIPISGTGELFF

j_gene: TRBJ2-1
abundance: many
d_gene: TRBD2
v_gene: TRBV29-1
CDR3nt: TGCAGCGTTGAATCTTGGCGAGCGGGAGTAAAGGGTGAGCAGTTCTTC
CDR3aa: CSVESWRAGVKGEQFF

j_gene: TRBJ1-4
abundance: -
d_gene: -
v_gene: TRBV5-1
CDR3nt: TGCGCCTCTCGCCCCGGGACAAACCCCCTCCTTAATGAAAAACTGTTTTTT
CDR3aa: CASRPGTNPLLNEKLFF

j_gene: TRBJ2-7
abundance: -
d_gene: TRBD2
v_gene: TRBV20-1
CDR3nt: TGCAGTGCTAGCCATTACGATCTACTTAGTCCGACTAGCTTTCTCTACGAGCAGTACTTC
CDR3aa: CSASHYDLLSPTSFLYEQYF

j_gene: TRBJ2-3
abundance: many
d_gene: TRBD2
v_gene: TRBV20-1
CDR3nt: TGCAGTGCTAGAACACTAGCGGGGGGCACAGATACGCAGTATTTT
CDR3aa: CSARTLAGGTDTQYF

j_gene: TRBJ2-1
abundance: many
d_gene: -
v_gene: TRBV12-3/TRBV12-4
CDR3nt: TGTGCCAGCAGTTTGGGGTTCTCGGATGAGCAGTTCTTC
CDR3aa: CASSLGFSDEQFF

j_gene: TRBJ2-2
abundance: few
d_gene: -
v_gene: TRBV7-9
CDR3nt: TGTGCCAGCAGCCAAACAGGAGTCCTCGGGGAGCTGTTTTTT
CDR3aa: CASSQTGVLGELFF

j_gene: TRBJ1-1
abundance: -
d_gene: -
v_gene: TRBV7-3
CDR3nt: TGTGCCAGCAGCTCCACCGGGAGGGGTGAAGCTTTCTTT
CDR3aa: CASSSTGRGEAFF

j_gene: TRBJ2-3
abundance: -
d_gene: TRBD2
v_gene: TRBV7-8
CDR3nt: TGTGCCAGCAGCCTAACAGTCGGGGGGGCAGGGGATACGCAGTATTTT
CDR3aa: CASSLTVGGAGDTQYF

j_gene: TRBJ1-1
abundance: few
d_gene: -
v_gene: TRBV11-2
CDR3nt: TGTGCCAGCAGCTTATGGGCAGGGATGAAGGCTGAAGCTTTCTTT
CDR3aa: CASSLWAGMKAEAFF

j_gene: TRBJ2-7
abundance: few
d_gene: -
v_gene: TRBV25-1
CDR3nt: TGTGCCAGCACCCGGGACGGTCCGTACGAGCAGTACTTC
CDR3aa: CASTRDGPYEQYF

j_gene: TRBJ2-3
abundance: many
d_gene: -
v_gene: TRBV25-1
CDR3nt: TGTGCCAGCAGTGAACGAGGAGTTTCCACAGATACGCAGTATTTT
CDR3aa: CASSERGVSTDTQYF

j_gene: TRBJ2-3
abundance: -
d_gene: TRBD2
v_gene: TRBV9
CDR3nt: TGTGCCAGCAGCGTAGCGGGGGGGCCCGGTACGCAGTATTTT
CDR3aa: CASSVAGGPGTQYF

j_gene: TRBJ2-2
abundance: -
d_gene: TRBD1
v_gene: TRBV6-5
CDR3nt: TGTGCCAGCAGTTACGGGCAGGGGGAGTCCACCGGGGAGCTGTTTTTT
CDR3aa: CASSYGQGESTGELFF

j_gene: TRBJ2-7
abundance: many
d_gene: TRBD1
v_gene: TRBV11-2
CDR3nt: TGTGCCAGCAGCCCGGAGACAGGGAACTACGAGCAGTACTTC
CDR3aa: CASSPETGNYEQYF